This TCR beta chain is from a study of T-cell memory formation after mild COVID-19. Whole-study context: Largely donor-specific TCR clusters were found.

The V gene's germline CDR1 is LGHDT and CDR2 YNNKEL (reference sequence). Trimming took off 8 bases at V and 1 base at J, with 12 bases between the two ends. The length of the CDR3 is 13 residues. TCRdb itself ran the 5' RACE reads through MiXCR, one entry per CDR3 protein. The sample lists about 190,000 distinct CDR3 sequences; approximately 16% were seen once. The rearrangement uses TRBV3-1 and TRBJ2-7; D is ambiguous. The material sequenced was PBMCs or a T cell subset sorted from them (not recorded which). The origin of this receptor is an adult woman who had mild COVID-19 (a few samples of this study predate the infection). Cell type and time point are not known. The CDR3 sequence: CASGSVNSYEQYF. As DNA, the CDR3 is TGTGCCAGCGGGTCAGTGAATTCCTACGAGCAGTACTTC.